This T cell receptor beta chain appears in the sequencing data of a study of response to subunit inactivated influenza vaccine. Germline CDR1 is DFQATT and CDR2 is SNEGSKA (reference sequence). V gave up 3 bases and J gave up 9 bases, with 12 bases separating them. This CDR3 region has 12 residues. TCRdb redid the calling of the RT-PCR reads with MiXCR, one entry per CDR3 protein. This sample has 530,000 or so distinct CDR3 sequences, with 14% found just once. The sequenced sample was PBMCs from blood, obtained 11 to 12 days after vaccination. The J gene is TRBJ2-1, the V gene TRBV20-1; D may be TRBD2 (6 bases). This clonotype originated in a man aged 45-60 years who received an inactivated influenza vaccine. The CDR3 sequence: CSASPGVGEQFF. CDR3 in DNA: TGCAGTGCTAGCCCGGGAGTAGGTGAGCAGTTCTTC.